The rows below give T cell receptor beta chains drawn from one sample of a study of cytotoxic CD8 clonotypes in ibrutinib-treated CLL. The assay was immunoSEQ multiplex PCR, and TCRdb's table has in-frame clones only and misses some. The sample has fewer than 400,000 clones; about 61% are singletons. Specimen: PBMCs, collected after 36 months of ibrutinib treatment. These TCRs come from a human donor with chronic lymphocytic leukemia. The CDR3 runs from the conserved cysteine through the conserved F or W.

J gene | V gene | CDR3 protein
TRBJ2-1 | TRBV19 | CASRQVRLAGGNGFF
TRBJ2-7 | TRBV4-1 | CASSFTSDEQYF
TRBJ2-2 | TRBV5-6 | CASSTDRGVRELFF
TRBJ1-3 | TRBV5-1 | CASSPESSGNTIYF
TRBJ2-1 | TRBV12-5 | CASDHNDSYNEQFF
TRBJ2-7 | TRBV11-2 | CASSLVEALVQYF
TRBJ2-7 | TRBV15 | CATSLPRREKYEQYF
TRBJ1-2 | TRBV6-6 | CASSYGDRNYGYTF
TRBJ2-2 | TRBV9 | CASSVEASTGELFF
TRBJ1-4 | TRBV5-6 | CASSFKFGRGRGVREKLFF
TRBJ1-6 | TRBV4-2 | CASSQITGNSPLHF
TRBJ2-3 | TRBV28 | CASSLLVLTDTQYF
TRBJ1-1 | TRBV28 | CASSTSEGYMNTEAFF
TRBJ2-7 | TRBV7-2 | CASRSGPGGYEQYF
TRBJ2-7 | TRBV7-9 | CASSLEIGVYEQYF
TRBJ2-7 | TRBV18 | CASSPRGGSHYEQYF
TRBJ2-7 | TRBV10-3 | CAISDPGGKVYEQYF
TRBJ1-4 | TRBV2 | CASLSGKGWEKLFF